This is a list of T cell receptor beta chains from one sample in a study of T cells in tumors after PD-1 blockade. The table came from immunoSEQ multiplex PCR; TCRdb's copy has only in-frame clones and leaves some out. This sample has 20,000 to 25,000 clones; around 80% occur once, and the top ten carry over 20%. The starting material was PBMCs, obtained before anti-PD-1 treatment. The receptors here all came from a human donor with basal cell carcinoma. Each CDR3 is given with its conserved first and last residue. Each record gives: V gene, CDR3 protein.

TRBV19	CASSIVGKLSNQPQHF
TRBV28	CASSSPGLAGGHEQFF
TRBV29-1	CSVDPGGVDTQYF
TRBV7-9	CASSLGGKNPGVTQYF
TRBV7-3	CASSSGPPTDTQYF
TRBV5-1	CASSGQPLGEQFF
TRBV21-1	CASSKRGGGADNEQFF
TRBV18	CASSPQGSGNKGTDEKLFF
TRBV10-1	CASSEATGGSGNTIYF
TRBV20-1	CSASPQQETQYF
TRBV18	CASSPRLDKAGELFF
TRBV10-3	CAISDRGQGSGNTIYF
TRBV13	CASSFYLGGALGEQYF
TRBV7-9	CASSPLEASYEQYF
TRBV24-1	CATSDGDRGQETQYF
TRBV27	CASSLVSGAIPEQFF
TRBV29-1	CSVVPSLAGLGEQYF
TRBV2	CASVRTTSGTEAFF
TRBV6-6	CASSTPDGEKLFF
TRBV28	CASQTGYEQYF
TRBV6-2/TRBV6-3	CASSYFSLQETQYF
TRBV2	CASSEGGIYEQYF
TRBV12-3/TRBV12-4	CASSQDRGAFF
TRBV9	CASSAGTGYNEQFF
TRBV10-3	CAIRGDRVRDTEAFF
TRBV25-1	CASSEAGEAFF
TRBV3-1/TRBV3-2	CASSQATGRTEAFF